This T cell receptor beta chain was identified during a study of regulatory T cells in long-lasting Graves disease. Time point specified: newly diagnosed GD, antithyroid drugs for less than 3 months. RNA from PBMCs was the source of the TCR library. In germline, CDR1 is KGHDR, CDR2 SFDVKD. The V and J ends lost 5 bases and 4 bases respectively, with 16 bases between them. The CDR3 spans 15 residues. Construction of the TCR beta libraries employed iRepertoire HTBI primers in conjunction with Arm-PCR of CDR3 regions. TCRdb recomputed calls from the multiplex PCR reads with MiXCR, one row per CDR3 protein. The sample has 400,000 to 550,000 distinct CDR3 sequences; 14% to 15% are singletons. The data were also submitted as part of a second study, on T cells in Graves' hyperthyroidism and ophthalmopathy.

Sample: peripheral blood mononuclear cells (PBMCs), taken at new diagnosis, from a patient treated with antithyroid drugs. The clonotype comes from a woman in her thirties with Graves disease. The genes are TRBV24-1 and TRBJ2-5; D is perhaps TRBD1 (7 bases). This CDR3 reads CATSGGGGDGETQYF. The CDR3 nucleotides read TGTGCCACCAGTGGAGGAGGGGGCGATGGAGAGACCCAGTACTTC.